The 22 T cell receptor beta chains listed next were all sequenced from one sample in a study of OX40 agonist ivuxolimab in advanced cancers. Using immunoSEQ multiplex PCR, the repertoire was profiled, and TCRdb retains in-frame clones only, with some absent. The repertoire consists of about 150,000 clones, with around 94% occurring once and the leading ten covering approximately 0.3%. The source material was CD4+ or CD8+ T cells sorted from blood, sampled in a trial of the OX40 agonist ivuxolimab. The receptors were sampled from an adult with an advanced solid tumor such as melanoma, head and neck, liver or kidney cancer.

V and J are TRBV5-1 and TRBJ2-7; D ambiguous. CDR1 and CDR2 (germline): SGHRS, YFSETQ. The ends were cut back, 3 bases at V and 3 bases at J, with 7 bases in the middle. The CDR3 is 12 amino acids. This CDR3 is CASSSTNYEQYF. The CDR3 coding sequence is TGCGCCAGCAGCTCTACCAACTACGAGCAGTACTTC.

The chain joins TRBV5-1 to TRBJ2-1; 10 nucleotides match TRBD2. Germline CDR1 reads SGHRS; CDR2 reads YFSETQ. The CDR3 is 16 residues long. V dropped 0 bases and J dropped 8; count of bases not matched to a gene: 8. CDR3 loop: CASSLGLAGEFDEQFF. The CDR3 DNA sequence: TGCGCCAGCAGCTTGGGGCTAGCGGGAGAGTTTGATGAGCAGTTCTTC.

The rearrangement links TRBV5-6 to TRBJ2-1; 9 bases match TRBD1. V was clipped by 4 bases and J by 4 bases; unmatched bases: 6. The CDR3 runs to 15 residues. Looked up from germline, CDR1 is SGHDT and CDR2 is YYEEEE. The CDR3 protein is CASSPRDREYNEQFF. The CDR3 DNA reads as TGTGCCAGCAGCCCCCGGGACAGGGAGTACAATGAGCAGTTCTTC.

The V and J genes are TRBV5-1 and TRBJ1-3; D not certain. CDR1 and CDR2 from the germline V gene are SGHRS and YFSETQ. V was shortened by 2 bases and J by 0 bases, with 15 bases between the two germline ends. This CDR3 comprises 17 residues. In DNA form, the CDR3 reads TGCGCCAGCAGCTTTATGCCATCGTCCTTCTCTGGAAACACCATATATTTT. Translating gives CASSFMPSSFSGNTIYF.

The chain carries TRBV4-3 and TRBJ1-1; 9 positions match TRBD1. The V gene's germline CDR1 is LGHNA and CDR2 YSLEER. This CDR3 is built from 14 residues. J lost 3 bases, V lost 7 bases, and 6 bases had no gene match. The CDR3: CASTRQGGDTEAFF. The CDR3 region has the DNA TGCGCCAGCACCCGACAGGGGGGGGACACTGAAGCTTTCTTT.

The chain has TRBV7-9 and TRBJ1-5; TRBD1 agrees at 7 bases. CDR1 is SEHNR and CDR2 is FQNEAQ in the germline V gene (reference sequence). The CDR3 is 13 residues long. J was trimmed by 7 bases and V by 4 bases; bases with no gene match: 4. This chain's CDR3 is CASSSDREQPQHF. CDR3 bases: TGTGCCAGCAGCTCAGACAGGGAACAGCCCCAGCATTTT.

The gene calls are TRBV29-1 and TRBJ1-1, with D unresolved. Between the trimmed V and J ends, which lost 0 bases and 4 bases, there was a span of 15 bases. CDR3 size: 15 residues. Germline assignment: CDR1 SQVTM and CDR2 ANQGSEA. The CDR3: CSVEEFWPGPTEAFF. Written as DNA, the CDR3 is TGCAGCGTTGAAGAATTTTGGCCCGGCCCCACTGAAGCTTTCTTT.

In DNA form, the CDR3 reads TGCGCCAGCAGCCAAGATGAGGCGTGGAGGAATCAGCCCCAGCATTTT. It codes for CASSQDEAWRNQPQHF. This sequence joins TRBV4-3 and TRBJ1-5; D call uncertain. Deletions cut 0 bases from V and 4 bases from J, with 13 bases between. Germline CDR1 and CDR2: LGHNA and YSLEER. The CDR3 extends over 16 amino acids.

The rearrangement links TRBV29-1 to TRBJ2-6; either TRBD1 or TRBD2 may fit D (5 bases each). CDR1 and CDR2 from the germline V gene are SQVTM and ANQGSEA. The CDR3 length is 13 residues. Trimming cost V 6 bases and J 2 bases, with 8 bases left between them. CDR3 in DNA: TGCAGCGTCGGGACCGCTGGGGCCAACGTCCTGACTTTC. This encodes CSVGTAGANVLTF.

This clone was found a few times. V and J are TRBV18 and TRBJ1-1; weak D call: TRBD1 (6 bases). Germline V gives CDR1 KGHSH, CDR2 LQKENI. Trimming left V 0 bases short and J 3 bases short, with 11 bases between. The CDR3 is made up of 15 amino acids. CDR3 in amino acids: CASSPPGGADTEAFF. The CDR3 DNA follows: TGTGCCAGCTCACCACCGGGGGGCGCAGACACTGAAGCTTTCTTT.

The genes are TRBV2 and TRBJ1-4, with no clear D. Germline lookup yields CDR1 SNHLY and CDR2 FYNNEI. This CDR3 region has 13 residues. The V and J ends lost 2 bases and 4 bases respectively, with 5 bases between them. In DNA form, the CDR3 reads TGTGCCAGCAGTGAACGGAATAATGAAAAACTGTTTTTT. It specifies CASSERNNEKLFF.

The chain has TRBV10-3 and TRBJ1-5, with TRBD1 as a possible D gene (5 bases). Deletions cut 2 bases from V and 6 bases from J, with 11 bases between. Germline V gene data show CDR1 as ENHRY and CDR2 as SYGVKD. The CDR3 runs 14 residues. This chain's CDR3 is CAISEGQGSQPQHF. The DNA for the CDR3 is TGTGCCATCAGTGAGGGTCAGGGAAGTCAGCCCCAGCATTTT.

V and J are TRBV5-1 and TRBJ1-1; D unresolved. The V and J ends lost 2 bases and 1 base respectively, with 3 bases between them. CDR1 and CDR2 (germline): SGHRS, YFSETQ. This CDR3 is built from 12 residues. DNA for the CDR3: TGCGCCAGCAGCTTTTCGAACACTGAAGCTTTCTTT. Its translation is CASSFSNTEAFF.

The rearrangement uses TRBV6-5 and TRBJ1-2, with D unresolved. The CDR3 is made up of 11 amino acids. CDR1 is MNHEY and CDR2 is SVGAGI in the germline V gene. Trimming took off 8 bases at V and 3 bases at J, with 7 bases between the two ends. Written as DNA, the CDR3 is TGTGCCAGCGGTCGGGACTATGGCTACACCTTC. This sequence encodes CASGRDYGYTF.

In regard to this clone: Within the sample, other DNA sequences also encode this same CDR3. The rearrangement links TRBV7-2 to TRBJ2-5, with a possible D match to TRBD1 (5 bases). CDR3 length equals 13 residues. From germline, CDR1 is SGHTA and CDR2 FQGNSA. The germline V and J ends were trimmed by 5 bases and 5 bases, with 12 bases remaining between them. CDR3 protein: CASSLQGEETQYF. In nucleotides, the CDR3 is TGTGCCAGCAGCCTTCAGGGCGAGGAGACCCAGTACTTC.

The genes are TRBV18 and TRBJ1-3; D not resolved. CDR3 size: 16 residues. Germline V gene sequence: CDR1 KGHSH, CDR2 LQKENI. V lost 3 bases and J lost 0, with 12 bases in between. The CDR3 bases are TGTGCCAGCTCACCTCTAGACACCGACTCTGGAAACACCATATATTTT. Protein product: CASSPLDTDSGNTIYF.

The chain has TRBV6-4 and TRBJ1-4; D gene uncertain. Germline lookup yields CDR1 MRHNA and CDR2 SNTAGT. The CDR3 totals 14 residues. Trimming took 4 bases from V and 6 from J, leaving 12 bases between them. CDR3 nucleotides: TGTGCCAGCAGTGCCTTCGACGGGGATGAAAAACTGTTTTTT. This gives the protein CASSAFDGDEKLFF.

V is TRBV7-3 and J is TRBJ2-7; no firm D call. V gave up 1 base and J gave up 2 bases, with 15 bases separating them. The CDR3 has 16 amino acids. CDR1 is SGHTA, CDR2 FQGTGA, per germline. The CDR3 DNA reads TGTGCCAGCAGCTTAAATAGGGCGGATTTACCCTACGAGCAGTACTTC. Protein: CASSLNRADLPYEQYF.

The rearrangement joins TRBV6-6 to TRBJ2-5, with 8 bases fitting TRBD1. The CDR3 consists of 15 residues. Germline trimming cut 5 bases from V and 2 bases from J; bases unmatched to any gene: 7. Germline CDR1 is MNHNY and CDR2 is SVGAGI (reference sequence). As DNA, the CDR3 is TGTGCCAGCAGTGGAAGTGACAGGGGACAAGAGACCCAGTACTTC. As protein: CASSGSDRGQETQYF.

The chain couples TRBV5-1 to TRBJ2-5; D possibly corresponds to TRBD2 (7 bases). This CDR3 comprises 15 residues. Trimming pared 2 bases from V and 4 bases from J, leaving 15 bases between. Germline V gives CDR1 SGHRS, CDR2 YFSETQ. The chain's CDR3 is CASSFGTGRGETQYF. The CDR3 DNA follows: TGCGCCAGCAGCTTCGGTACAGGGAGGGGAGAGACCCAGTACTTC.

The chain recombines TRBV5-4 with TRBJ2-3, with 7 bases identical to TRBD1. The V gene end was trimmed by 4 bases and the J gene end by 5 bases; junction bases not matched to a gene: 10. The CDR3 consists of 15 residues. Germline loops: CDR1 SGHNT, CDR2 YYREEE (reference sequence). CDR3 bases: TGTGCCAGCAGCACCGACAGGGCAGGGAAAGATACGCAGTATTTT. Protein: CASSTDRAGKDTQYF.

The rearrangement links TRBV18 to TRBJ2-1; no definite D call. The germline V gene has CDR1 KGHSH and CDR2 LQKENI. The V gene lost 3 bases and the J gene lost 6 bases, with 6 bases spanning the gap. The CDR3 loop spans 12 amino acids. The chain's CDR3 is CASSPDRNEQFF. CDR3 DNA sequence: TGTGCCAGCTCACCCGACCGCAATGAGCAGTTCTTC.